Each of the 20 T cell receptor beta chains below was sequenced from the same sample in a study of T cell responses to AZD1222 COVID-19 vaccine. Only in-frame clones appear in the TCRdb table, and some are missing; sequencing was by immunoSEQ multiplex PCR. Among around 53,000 clones, about 85% were seen once, and the ten largest hold about 21%. The sample in question was peripheral blood, obtained on day 0 of MenACWY control vaccination. The source is an adult in good health.

V usage is TRBV10-2 and J usage is TRBJ2-3; no reliable D call. This CDR3 is built from 12 residues. Germline CDR1 is WSHSY and CDR2 is SAAADI. Trimming stripped 5 bases from V and 5 bases from J, with 8 bases between. The CDR3 region is CASSYLEDTQYF. The CDR3, as DNA: TGCGCCAGCAGTTACTTGGAAGATACGCAGTATTTT.

The chain joins TRBV18 to TRBJ2-1; D might be TRBD2 (5 bases). The CDR3 sequence is 13 residues long. Germline values: CDR1 KGHSH, CDR2 LQKENI. With 4 bases removed from V and 7 bases from J, the gap between germline ends came to 11 bases. CDR3: CASSHKRGNEQFF. DNA of the CDR3: TGTGCCAGCTCACACAAACGGGGTAATGAGCAGTTCTTC.

The chain uses TRBV9 and TRBJ2-3, with D perhaps matching TRBD2 (6 bases). V lost 1 base and J lost 1, with 10 bases in between. Germline CDR1 reads SGDLS; CDR2 reads YYNGEE. The CDR3 contains 15 residues. The CDR3 region has the DNA TGTGCCAGCAGCGTATTGGGGGGAGGCACAGATACGCAGTATTTT. Translating it yields CASSVLGGGTDTQYF.

This clone was observed once. This chain joins TRBV30 and TRBJ1-4, with 8 bases that match TRBD1. The germline V gene has CDR1 GTSNPN and CDR2 SVGIG (reference sequence). The ends lost 1 base at V and 8 bases at J; junction bases unmatched: 9. The length of the CDR3 is 15 residues. CDR3 region: CAWSDLDRVGEKLFF. In nucleotides, the CDR3 is TGTGCCTGGAGTGATCTGGACAGGGTAGGGGAAAAACTGTTTTTT.

The V gene is TRBV11-2, the J gene TRBJ1-3; TRBD1 might be the D (5 bases). Per the germline V gene, CDR1 is SGHAT and CDR2 is FQNNGV. V was pared by 4 bases and J by 3 bases, with 10 bases between. The CDR3 sequence is 14 residues long. The chain's CDR3 is CASSSARVGNTIYF. The CDR3 DNA reads as TGTGCCAGCAGCTCGGCCAGGGTTGGAAACACCATATATTTT.

The chain carries TRBV10-2 and TRBJ1-1; 8 positions agree with TRBD1. Germline V gene lookup returns CDR1 WSHSY and CDR2 SAAADI. J gave up 8 bases and V 0 bases, and 5 bases lay outside the gene matches. CDR3 size: 14 residues. This chain's CDR3 is CASSESRQGAEAFF. CDR3 nucleotides: TGCGCCAGCAGTGAGTCGCGGCAGGGGGCAGAAGCTTTCTTT.

This chain links TRBV4-3 with TRBJ2-7; possible D gene TRBD2, 7 bases. V was clipped by 0 bases and J by 7 bases, with 19 bases between them. The CDR3 is made up of 16 amino acids. Germline V gene data show CDR1 as LGHNA and CDR2 as YSLEER. CDR3 amino acids: CASSQEFDRRGREQYF. CDR3 sequence (DNA): TGCGCCAGCAGCCAAGAGTTCGACAGGCGGGGGAGAGAGCAGTACTTC.

The V gene is TRBV12-5, the J gene TRBJ2-5, with 10 bases lining up with TRBD2. CDR3 length: 15 residues. V was clipped by 6 bases and J by 5 bases; unmatched bases: 9. Germline lookup yields CDR1 LGHNT and CDR2 FRNRAP. CDR3 sequence reads: CASGREAGGGETQYF. As DNA, the CDR3 is TGTGCTAGTGGCCGAGAAGCGGGAGGGGGGGAGACCCAGTACTTC.

This clone was detected a few times. This chain connects TRBV6-5 to TRBJ2-1, with D perhaps matching TRBD1 or TRBD2 (5 bases each). This CDR3 has 15 amino acids. Trimming pared 8 bases from V and 8 bases from J, leaving 22 bases between. Germline assignment: CDR1 MNHEY and CDR2 SVGAGI. This CDR3 reads CASGTFLDPWDEQFF. CDR3 DNA sequence: TGTGCCAGCGGGACCTTTTTGGACCCGTGGGATGAGCAGTTCTTC.

The chain couples TRBV5-1 to TRBJ1-1; D unclear. Germline V gives CDR1 SGHRS, CDR2 YFSETQ. The CDR3 length is 16 residues. Trimming pared 0 bases from V and 3 bases from J, leaving 15 bases between. CDR3: CASSLVGSESDTEAFF. The CDR3 DNA reads as TGCGCCAGCAGCTTGGTCGGTTCCGAAAGCGACACTGAAGCTTTCTTT.

Only one count was recorded for this clone. J is TRBJ1-2 and V is TRBV3-1 (or the pseudogene TRBV3-2); no definite D call. The CDR3 length is 13 residues. V was clipped by 1 base and J by 2 bases, with 5 bases between them. The V gene's germline CDR1 is LGHDT and CDR2 YNNKEL (reference sequence). Here the CDR3 reads CASSQGGNYGYTF. CDR3 bases: TGTGCCAGCAGCCAAGGGGGAAACTATGGCTACACCTTC.

This clone was seen just once. The chain uses TRBV7-2 and TRBJ2-5; D remains ambiguous. The CDR3 totals 14 residues. Trimming pared 5 bases from V and 1 base from J, leaving 11 bases between. Germline CDR1 reads SGHTA; CDR2 reads FQGNSA. The CDR3 DNA follows: TGTGCCAGCAGCCACACCGGATCCCAAGAGACCCAGTACTTC. Translating it yields CASSHTGSQETQYF.

This clone has only one observation. The rearrangement uses TRBV6-5 and TRBJ2-7, with 7 bases fitting TRBD1. CDR1 is MNHEY and CDR2 is SVGAGI in the germline V gene. With 5 bases clipped from V and 5 bases from J, the junction kept 6 bases outside the gene matches. This CDR3 contains 13 residues. CDR3 coding DNA: TGTGCCAGCAGTATTAAAGGGGGCCACGAGCAGTACTTC. Translated, it gives CASSIKGGHEQYF.

This chain joins TRBV7-6 and TRBJ2-7; TRBD1 is a possible D gene (6 bases). The CDR3 contains 15 residues. Germline V CDR1 and CDR2: SGHVS, FNYEAQ. V was clipped by 5 bases and J by 1 base, with 15 bases between them. Here the CDR3 DNA reads TGTGCCAGCAGCGCATCAGGGGACCCATCCTACGAGCAGTACTTC. Amino acids: CASSASGDPSYEQYF. The full variable domain, in which reference TRBV7-6 and TRBJ2-7 provide the parts outside the CDR3, is GAGVSQSPRYKVTKRGQDVALRCDPISGHVSLYWYRQALGQGPEFLTYFNYEAQQDKSGLPNDRFSAERPEGSISTLTIQRTEQRDSAMYRCASSASGDPSYEQYFGPGTRLTVT.

The J gene is TRBJ1-3, the V gene TRBV9, with 10 nucleotides matching TRBD1. The CDR3 has 17 amino acids. The junction had 7 bases not matched to a gene; V was cut back by 4 bases and J by 0 bases. Germline assignment: CDR1 SGDLS and CDR2 YYNGEE. CDR3 sequence reads: CASSPGTGEFSGNTIYF. CDR3 nucleotides: TGTGCCAGCAGCCCGGGGACAGGGGAATTCTCTGGAAACACCATATATTTT.

This rearrangement joins TRBV7-6 to TRBJ2-1; D unclear. CDR1 is SGHVS, CDR2 FNYEAQ, per germline. The CDR3 runs 14 residues. V was shortened by 5 bases and J by 7 bases, with 15 bases between the two germline ends. CDR3 nucleotide sequence: TGTGCCAGCAGCCGGTTACCCCTAGGGAATGAGCAGTTCTTC. This sequence encodes CASSRLPLGNEQFF.

J is TRBJ2-3 and V is TRBV19, with D unresolved. The CDR3 is made up of 13 amino acids. Looked up from germline, CDR1 is LNHDA and CDR2 is SQIVND (reference sequence). Trimming shortened V by 3 bases and J by 3 bases, and 7 bases separated the two germline ends. The CDR3 sequence: CASSIFATDTQYF. CDR3 sequence (DNA): TGTGCCAGTAGTATCTTTGCTACAGATACGCAGTATTTT.

The chain is built from TRBV6-5 and TRBJ1-5; weak D call: TRBD1 (5 bases). Germline V lookup: CDR1 MNHEY, CDR2 SVGAGI. The length of the CDR3 is 13 residues. The V end was cut by 5 bases, the J end by 8 bases, with 13 bases between. The CDR3 protein is CASSLTVFEPQHF. For the CDR3, the DNA is TGTGCCAGCAGTCTGACAGTTTTTGAGCCCCAGCATTTT.

The chain employs TRBV7-9 and TRBJ2-3; D remains ambiguous. V lost 1 base and J lost 7, with 6 bases in between. Germline CDR1 is SEHNR and CDR2 is FQNEAQ (reference sequence). CDR3 length equals 12 residues. The DNA for the CDR3 is TGTGCCAGCAGCTTAGATGGAAATACGCAGTATTTT. This translates into CASSLDGNTQYF.

This clone was observed a handful of times. This chain links TRBV29-1 with TRBJ2-2; tentative D call: TRBD1 (6 bases). Between the trimmed V and J ends, which lost 1 base and 1 base, there was a span of 10 bases. CDR1 SQVTM and CDR2 ANQGSEA come from the germline V gene. This CDR3 has 15 residues. The CDR3 region is CSVEGEGGNTGELFF. CDR3 nucleotide sequence: TGCAGCGTTGAAGGTGAAGGGGGGAACACCGGGGAGCTGTTTTTT.